This T cell receptor (beta chain) was retrieved from a study of blood T cell repertoires in COVID-19. Study-level background: The United States, Italy and Spain supplied acute and convalescent COVID-19 samples. From T cells, B-cell-depleted T cells, or PBMCs came the material, which was cDNA or gDNA.

Per the original data handling: Scientists estimated how many nucleated cells there were by amplifying reference gene primers. Measured with immunoSEQ multiplex PCR; TCRdb has only the in-frame clones, and not every one. The DNA was the basis for D and trimming; V, J and clone size are from that table. This sample has hundreds of thousands of clones, with around 86% found just once. The junction had 5 bases not matched to a gene; V was cut back by 3 bases and J by 2 bases. This CDR3 is 15 amino acids long. Germline values: CDR1 KGHSH, CDR2 LQKENI. The specimen was peripheral blood. The rearrangement uses TRBV18 and TRBJ2-5, with TRBD2 matching 8 bases. The sequence came from a woman in her 30s who had recovered from COVID-19. The CDR3: CASSPLAGTQETQYF. The CDR3 region has the DNA TGTGCCAGCTCACCTTTAGCGGGGACGCAAGAGACCCAGTACTTC.